This entry lists 9 T cell receptor beta chains sequenced from one sample in a study of T cells in Graves' hyperthyroidism and ophthalmopathy. RNA transcripts yielded amplified TCR beta CDR3 regions. HTBI primers were used for first-round RT-PCR of the TCR CDR3. MiXCR was run by TCRdb on the multiplex PCR reads, yielding one entry per CDR3 protein. This table holds approximately 500,000 distinct CDR3 sequences, 46% found once. The sequenced material came from peripheral blood or thyroid tissue (not recorded which). These receptors were collected from a woman under 30 with Graves' hyperthyroidism.

The chain has TRBV12-3 or TRBV12-4 and TRBJ2-7, with D perhaps TRBD1 (6 bases). V was pared by 5 bases and J by 5 bases, with 16 bases between. This CDR3 has 14 amino acids. The CDR3 sequence is CASSQTGILDEQYF. The CDR3 DNA sequence: TGTGCCAGCAGTCAAACAGGGATTCTCGACGAGCAGTACTTC.

Comment on this clonotype: The conserved phenylalanine or tryptophan normally closing the CDR3 is absent here, so this likely arose from a read error. It is unclear where the CDR3 begins or ends on the DNA, so no DNA is shown, and the CDR3 is as TCRdb lists it. The V and J genes are TRBV13 and TRBJ1-5; the D call in the table, TRBD1, was not verified against the DNA. The CDR3 adds up to 13 amino acids, both ends counted. The germline CDR1 and CDR2 sequences are PRHDT and FYEKMQ (reference sequence). The CDR3 spells CASGQYSNQPRPR.

This chain links TRBV2 with TRBJ1-6; TRBD1 agrees at 9 bases. J was trimmed by 10 bases and V by 6 bases; bases with no gene match: 7. The CDR3 loop spans 14 amino acids. Germline assignment: CDR1 SNHLY and CDR2 FYNNEI. The CDR3 bases are TGTGCCAGCAGAGCAGGGACAGGGTTATCACCCCTCCACTTT. This codes for CASRAGTGLSPLHF.

A remark on this clonotype: A much larger clone differs by one base, so this may be a read error. The rearrangement joins TRBV5-6 to TRBJ2-7, with TRBD1 as a possible D gene (5 bases). The CDR3 extends over 14 amino acids. Germline V gene sequence: CDR1 SGHDT, CDR2 YYEEEE. CDR3 residues: CASSFPDKTYGQYF. The CDR3 DNA reads as TGTGCCAGCAGCTTTCCGGACAAGACCTACGGGCAGTACTTC.

The CDR3 bases are TGCAGCGGGGGAGGTAGGGACTATGGCTACACCTTC. Residues: CSGGGRDYGYTF. The chain employs TRBV29-1 and TRBJ1-2; D is ambiguous. Trimming cost V 7 bases and J 3 bases, with 12 bases left between them. This CDR3 has 12 amino acids. Germline assignment: CDR1 SQVTM and CDR2 ANQGSEA.

This clonotype occurred many times. The chain is built from TRBV6-5 and TRBJ1-6; TRBD1 agrees at 9 bases. The ends lost 10 bases at V and 7 bases at J; junction bases unmatched: 5. The CDR3 spans 13 residues. The V gene's germline CDR1 is MNHEY and CDR2 SVGAGI. In nucleotides, the CDR3 is TGTGCCACCACCGGGACAGGGAATTCACCCCTCCACTTT. Amino acids: CATTGTGNSPLHF.

This clonotype was observed many times. The chain links TRBV20-1 to TRBJ2-7, with unresolved D. Trimming left V 3 bases short and J 0 bases short, with 6 bases between. The CDR3 contains 12 residues. CDR1 is DFQATT and CDR2 is SNEGSKA in the germline V gene (reference sequence). The CDR3 nucleotides are TGCAGTGCTAGCTTCTACTCCTACGAGCAGTACTTC. Amino acids: CSASFYSYEQYF.

The chain carries TRBV9 and TRBJ1-2; D is possibly TRBD1 (5 bases). The CDR3 contains 12 residues. V shed 0 bases and J shed 9 bases, with 9 bases lying between them. Germline V lookup: CDR1 SGDLS, CDR2 YYNGEE. DNA for the CDR3: TGTGCCAGCAGCGTAGGCGGGACTAGCTACACCTTC. This sequence encodes CASSVGGTSYTF. The whole variable domain, filled in from reference TRBV9 and TRBJ1-2, reads DSGVTQTPKHLITATGQRVTLRCSPRSGDLSVYWYQQSLDQGLQFLIQYYNGEERAKGNILERFSAQQFPDLHSELNLSSLELGDSALYFCASSVGGTSYTFGSGTRLTVV.

The chain joins TRBV29-1 to TRBJ2-2; TRBD2 matches 14 bases. Germline V lookup: CDR1 SQVTM, CDR2 ANQGSEA. J was trimmed by 7 bases and V by 4 bases; bases with no gene match: 8. This CDR3 spans 16 amino acids. The CDR3 sequence: CSVGPGLAGDGGELFF. The CDR3 nucleotides read TGCAGCGTTGGACCGGGACTAGCGGGAGATGGCGGGGAGCTGTTTTTT.